These T cell receptor beta chains were read from a single sample in a study of OX40 agonist ivuxolimab in advanced cancers. The repertoire was sequenced with immunoSEQ multiplex PCR; TCRdb's copy has only in-frame clones and lacks some. The sample yields some 80,000 clones, about 90% seen once. Sequencing used CD4+ or CD8+ T cells sorted from blood, obtained in a trial of the OX40 agonist ivuxolimab. The source is an adult with an advanced solid tumor such as melanoma, head and neck, liver or kidney cancer. The CDR3 runs from the conserved cysteine through the conserved F or W. A D gene is named only where the DNA matches it firmly. Size tells how often a clone was seen (once, few, many) or the class of an expanded clone, and some rows leave it out.

v_gene,j_gene,d_gene,abundance,CDR3nt,CDR3aa
TRBV18,TRBJ2-5,TRBD1,.,TGTGCCAGCTCAAGGGTTCTTGGACAGGGTGAGACCCAGTACTTC,CASSRVLGQGETQYF
TRBV29-1,TRBJ1-3,.,.,TGCAGCGTTGCCCGGGACGGCTACTCTGGAAACACCATATATTTT,CSVARDGYSGNTIYF
TRBV11-2,TRBJ2-7,.,.,TGTGCCAGCAGCTTTATGACCGAGCAGTACTTC,CASSFMTEQYF
TRBV6-1,TRBJ2-3,TRBD2,.,TGTGCCAGCAGTGAGGCGGGGGGACTAGATACGCAGTATTTT,CASSEAGGLDTQYF
TRBV11-2,TRBJ2-5,TRBD2,.,TGTGCCAGCAGCTTAAGGCGACTAGCGGGAGTGGGGACCCAGTACTTC,CASSLRRLAGVGTQYF
TRBV27,TRBJ1-2,.,.,TGTGCCAGCAGTCCCGGTCCGGTCGCTAACTATGGCTACACCTTC,CASSPGPVANYGYTF
TRBV7-2,TRBJ2-7,.,once,TGTGCCAGCAGCCAGGGACTTTTCCCGGGCGAGCAGTACTTC,CASSQGLFPGEQYF
TRBV5-1,TRBJ2-3,TRBD2,.,TGCGCCAGCAGCTTGGCCAAAATGGGCGGGGGGGCCATATATACGCAGTATTTT,CASSLAKMGGGAIYTQYF
TRBV10-1,TRBJ1-1,.,.,TGCGCCAGCCCGAACGAAACGCGGGGGCAGGGGCTCAAGAACACTGAAGCTTTCTTT,CASPNETRGQGLKNTEAFF
TRBV28,TRBJ1-4,.,.,TGTGCCAGCAGTTTGAGGGGGGCTACTGAAAAACTGTTTTTT,CASSLRGATEKLFF
TRBV6-5,TRBJ1-2,.,.,TGTGCCAGCTCGGGGGACGCGGCTTGGGGCTACACCTTC,CASSGDAAWGYTF
TRBV6-1,TRBJ2-4,.,.,TGTGCCAGCAGTGAAGGGGAACGAGGAAACATTCAGTACTTC,CASSEGERGNIQYF
TRBV7-6,TRBJ2-7,TRBD1,.,TGTGCCAGCAGCTTGCGGACAGGGGACTTTACCTACGAGCAGTACTTC,CASSLRTGDFTYEQYF
TRBV15,TRBJ1-2,TRBD1,.,TGTGCCACCAGTACCCTGGGACAGTGGACTGGCTACACCTTC,CATSTLGQWTGYTF
TRBV5-4,TRBJ2-2,.,once,TGTGCCAGCAGACCGGGAGCCGCGAACACCGGGGAGCTGTTTTTT,CASRPGAANTGELFF
TRBV5-1,TRBJ2-7,.,.,TGCGCCAGCAGCTTGGGAGGGCTAGCTTCGTACGAGCAGTACTTC,CASSLGGLASYEQYF
TRBV11-2,TRBJ1-2,.,.,TGTGCCAGCAGCGCCGTTGGGGTCACCCGTAACTATGGCTACACCTTC,CASSAVGVTRNYGYTF
TRBV6-5,TRBJ1-1,.,.,TGTGCCAGCAGTTACTCTTTCGGATCGAACACTGAAGCTTTCTTT,CASSYSFGSNTEAFF
TRBV5-1,TRBJ2-1,.,.,TGCGCCAGCAGCTTGTCCCAAGGTTTAATGGACAATGAGCAGTTCTTC,CASSLSQGLMDNEQFF
TRBV15,TRBJ2-3,TRBD1,few,TGTGCCACCAGCAGAGACAGACAGGGCTCGGATACGCAGTATTTT,CATSRDRQGSDTQYF
TRBV4-1,TRBJ2-5,TRBD2,.,TGCGCCAGCAGCCTCTTAGCGGGGGGAGAGACCCAGTACTTC,CASSLLAGGETQYF
TRBV14,TRBJ1-1,.,.,TGTGCCAGCAGCCAAGATATATGGGTGGGGAACACTGAAGCTTTCTTT,CASSQDIWVGNTEAFF
TRBV9,TRBJ2-3,TRBD2,.,TGTGCCAGCAGCGTAACTAGCGGGAGCACAGATACGCAGTATTTT,CASSVTSGSTDTQYF
TRBV21-1,TRBJ2-3,.,.,TGTGCCAGCAGCGCCCCGGGCAGGGGTGGAGATACGCAGTATTTT,CASSAPGRGGDTQYF
TRBV6-4,TRBJ1-1,TRBD1,.,TGTGCCAGCACCCAGGGGGCAGGGACTGAAGCTTTCTTT,CASTQGAGTEAFF
TRBV19,TRBJ1-6,.,.,TGTGCCAGTAACCCCGCGGGGACGTCCTATAATTCACCCCTCCACTTT,CASNPAGTSYNSPLHF
TRBV6-6,TRBJ1-6,.,.,TGTGCCAGCAGTTACCCCAGGGGTGTCTCGTTCACCCTCCACTTT,CASSYPRGVSFTLHF
TRBV25-1,TRBJ2-2,TRBD1,.,TGTGCCAGCAGCAAGGGGACAGGGTACACCGGGGAGCTGTTTTTT,CASSKGTGYTGELFF
TRBV28,TRBJ1-4,TRBD1,.,TGTGCCAGCAGCCTCCCGGGACAGGGGAATGAAAAACTGTTTTTT,CASSLPGQGNEKLFF
TRBV5-4,TRBJ1-2,.,.,TGTGCCAGCAGCTTCGACAGAGCTTATGGCTACACCTTC,CASSFDRAYGYTF
TRBV5-4,TRBJ1-2,.,.,TGTGCCAGCAGCCCATGGACATCCTATGGCTACACCTTC,CASSPWTSYGYTF
TRBV5-4,TRBJ1-1,.,.,TGTGCCAGCAAAGAAACACCTATAGGGTACACTGAAGCTTTCTTT,CASKETPIGYTEAFF
TRBV2,TRBJ1-2,TRBD1,.,TGTGCCAGCATATTGGGACAGGAGAGGGGCTACACCTTC,CASILGQERGYTF
TRBV19,TRBJ1-5,TRBD1,.,TGTGCCAGTAGTGACGACAGGGTCGGTCAGCCCCAGCATTTT,CASSDDRVGQPQHF
TRBV11-2,TRBJ1-2,.,once,TGTGCCAGCAGCCTACCCCTACCGGGGCAGGGAAAAGGAGACTATGGCTACACCTTC,CASSLPLPGQGKGDYGYTF
TRBV5-1,TRBJ1-2,.,.,TGCGCCAGCAGCTCCGCGGATCTTTGGGATGGCTACACCTTC,CASSSADLWDGYTF